This T cell receptor beta chain was found in a study of radiotherapy plus CTLA-4 blockade in lung cancer. General study findings and limits: In blood, after radiotherapy plus ipilimumab, tumor-derived TCR clones expanded.

Germline V gene lookup returns CDR1 SGHTA and CDR2 FQGNSA. The CDR3 runs 12 residues. V was cut by 6 bases and J by 2 bases, with 8 bases left in between. In the case of this clone: Its antigen remains unknown.

Some clones are missing from TCRdb's copy, which holds only in-frame ones; the method was immunoSEQ multiplex PCR. The sample consists of 70,000 to 90,000 clones, about 88% of them appearing once. This clonotype was sampled from a human donor with non-small cell lung cancer who had stable disease on radiotherapy plus ipilimumab. V usage is TRBV7-2 and J usage is TRBJ2-7, with D perhaps TRBD2 (5 bases). The sequenced sample was peripheral blood, obtained from a patient treated with radiotherapy plus ipilimumab. CDR3 DNA sequence: TGTGCCAGCAGTTTCGGGACCTACGAGCAGTACTTC. Protein sequence: CASSFGTYEQYF. The entire variable domain, with the rest obtained from reference TRBV7-2 and TRBJ2-7, is as follows: GAGVSQSPSNKVTEKGKDVELRCDPISGHTALYWYRQSLGQGLEFLIYFQGNSAPDKSGLPSDRFSAERTGGSVSTLTIQRTQQEDSAVYLCASSFGTYEQYFGPGTRLTVT.